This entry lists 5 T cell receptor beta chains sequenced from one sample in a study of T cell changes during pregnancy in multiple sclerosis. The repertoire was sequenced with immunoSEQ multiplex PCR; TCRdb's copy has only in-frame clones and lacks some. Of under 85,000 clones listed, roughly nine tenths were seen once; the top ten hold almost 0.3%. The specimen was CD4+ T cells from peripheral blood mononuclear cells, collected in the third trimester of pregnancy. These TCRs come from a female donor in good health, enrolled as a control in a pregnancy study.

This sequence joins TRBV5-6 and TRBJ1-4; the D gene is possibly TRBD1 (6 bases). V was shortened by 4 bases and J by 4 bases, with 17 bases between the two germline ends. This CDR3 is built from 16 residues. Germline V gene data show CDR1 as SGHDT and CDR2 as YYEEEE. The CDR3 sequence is CASSTRLTGFNEKLFF. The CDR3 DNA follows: TGTGCCAGCAGCACCCGCCTCACAGGGTTTAATGAAAAACTGTTTTTT.

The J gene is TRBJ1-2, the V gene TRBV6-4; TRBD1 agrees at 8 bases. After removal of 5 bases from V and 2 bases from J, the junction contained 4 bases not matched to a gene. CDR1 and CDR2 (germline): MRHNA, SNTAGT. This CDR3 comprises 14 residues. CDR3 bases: TGTGCCAGCAGTCGGTCAGGGGGCAACTATGGCTACACCTTC. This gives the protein CASSRSGGNYGYTF.

The CDR3 here is CASSGRTGVSGNTIYF. In DNA form, the CDR3 reads TGTGCCAGCAGCGGACGGACAGGAGTCTCTGGAAACACCATATATTTT. The chain couples TRBV9 to TRBJ1-3; 7 positions match TRBD1. Trimming at V came to 3 bases and at J to 0 bases, leaving 6 bases not matched to a gene. From germline, CDR1 is SGDLS and CDR2 YYNGEE. This CDR3 has 16 amino acids.

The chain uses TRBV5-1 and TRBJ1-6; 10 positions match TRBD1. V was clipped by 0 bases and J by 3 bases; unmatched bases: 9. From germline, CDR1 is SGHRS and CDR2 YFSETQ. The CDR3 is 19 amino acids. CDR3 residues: CASSLAGQGGKVYNSPLHF. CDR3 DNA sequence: TGCGCCAGCAGCTTGGCCGGACAGGGGGGGAAAGTCTATAATTCACCCCTCCACTTT.

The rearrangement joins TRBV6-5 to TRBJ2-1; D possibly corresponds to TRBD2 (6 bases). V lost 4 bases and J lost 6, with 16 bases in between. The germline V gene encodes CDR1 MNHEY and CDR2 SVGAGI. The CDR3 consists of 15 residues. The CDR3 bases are TGTGCCAGCAGTTCCGGGGACTCGAGATCCAATGAGCAGTTCTTC. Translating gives CASSSGDSRSNEQFF.